A selection of T cell receptor beta chains follows, all from one sample in a study of post-analysis software for immune sequencing data. TCRdb re-derived calls from the PCR reads in MiXCR, one entry per CDR3 protein. The table includes about 680,000 distinct CDR3 sequences, approximately 59% detected once. The material sequenced was blood. These receptors originate from a girl aged 2 to 9 with multiple sclerosis. CDR3s include the opening cysteine and the closing phenylalanine or tryptophan. D genes are given only for firm matches. Not every row has a clone size; where given, it reads once, few, many or a size class.

V gene,J gene,clone size,D gene,CDR3 protein,CDR3 DNA
TRBV6-1,TRBJ2-1,few,TRBD1,CASRGGLGQASNEQFF,TGTGCCAGCAGGGGGGGATTGGGACAGGCGTCCAATGAGCAGTTCTTC
TRBV29-1,TRBJ2-5,-,-,CSVDPGGIGETQYF,TGCAGCGTTGACCCGGGGGGCATAGGAGAGACCCAGTACTTC
TRBV3-1,TRBJ1-5,-,-,CASSQAGEGHQPQHF,TGTGCCAGCAGCCAAGCGGGAGAGGGCCATCAGCCCCAGCATTTT
TRBV6-5,TRBJ2-7,-,TRBD2,CAGSQGLGILYEQYF,TGTGCCGGCAGTCAGGGACTAGGGATTCTCTACGAGCAGTACTTC
TRBV20-1,TRBJ1-5,-,TRBD1,CSARDPRGMGQPQHF,TGCAGTGCTAGAGATCCCAGGGGGATGGGGCAGCCCCAGCATTTT
TRBV7-9,TRBJ2-6,-,-,CASSIRGRTLSGANVLTF,TGTGCCAGCAGCATACGGGGACGCACGCTCTCTGGGGCCAACGTCCTGACTTTC
TRBV5-5,TRBJ1-5,few,TRBD1,CASSSDRDRGKQPQHF,TGTGCCAGCAGCAGCGACCGGGACAGGGGAAAACAGCCCCAGCATTTT
TRBV7-2,TRBJ2-5,once,-,CASSLYPRETQYF,TGTGCCAGCAGCTTATACCCGCGGGAGACCCAGTACTTC
TRBV5-5,TRBJ2-7,-,-,CASSSGSGSNYEQYF,TGTGCCAGCAGCTCGGGTAGCGGCTCCAACTACGAGCAGTACTTC
TRBV7-9,TRBJ2-1,-,-,CASSLDRGRFDEQFF,TGTGCCAGCAGCTTAGATAGGGGTCGGTTTGATGAGCAGTTCTTC